The 4 T cell receptor beta chains listed next were all sequenced from one sample in a study of cytomegalovirus exposure and HLA in healthy donors. PCR involved 60 Vbeta and 13 Jbeta primers. The table came from immunoSEQ multiplex PCR; TCRdb's copy has only in-frame clones and leaves some out. This sample carries nearly 110,000 clones, just over 70% of them seen once, and the ten largest clones take approximately 0.74%. The material sequenced was PBMCs. These receptors originate from a boy younger than 18 in good health and CMV-seronegative.

The chain recombines TRBV7-2 with TRBJ1-5, with D perhaps matching TRBD1 (5 bases). Germline CDR1 SGHTA, CDR2 FQGNSA. The V and J ends lost 1 base and 2 bases respectively, with 9 bases between them. The CDR3 length is 15 residues. CDR3 DNA: TGTGCCAGCAGCTTAGGGTCGGGGGGCAATCAGCCCCAGCATTTT. This gives the protein CASSLGSGGNQPQHF.

The CDR3 spells CASSESRDSPEHF. The DNA of the CDR3 is TGTGCCAGCAGTGAATCCCGGGACAGTCCCGAACATTTT. This chain links TRBV2 with TRBJ1-5, with TRBD1 matching 7 bases. This CDR3 region has 13 residues. CDR1 and CDR2 from the germline V gene are SNHLY and FYNNEI. V shed 2 bases and J 16 bases; nucleotides not matched to a gene: 11. Full variable domain (missing parts from reference TRBV2 and TRBJ1-5): EPEVTQTPSHQVTQMGQEVILRCVPISNHLYFYWYRQILGQKVEFLVSFYNNEISEKSEIFDDQFSVERPDGSNFTLKIRSTKLEDSAMYFCASSESRDSPEHFGDGTRLSIL.

This chain connects TRBV14 to TRBJ1-2; the D gene is possibly TRBD1 (6 bases). V shed 6 bases and J shed 7 bases, with 15 bases lying between them. The CDR3 consists of 13 residues. In germline, CDR1 is SGHDN, CDR2 FVKESK. CDR3 coding DNA: TGTGCCAGCAGAGATTCGGGGGGCTCTGGCTACACCTTC. Encoded protein: CASRDSGGSGYTF.

There are a few counts of this clone. This chain links TRBV5-4 with TRBJ2-7; D unclear. The V gene's germline CDR1 is SGHNT and CDR2 YYREEE (reference sequence). The V end lost 0 bases, the J end lost 1 base, and 5 bases lay between the germline ends. The CDR3 sequence is 13 residues long. This CDR3 reads CASSLGVSYEQYF. CDR3 coding DNA: TGTGCCAGCAGCTTGGGTGTATCCTACGAGCAGTACTTC.